These T cell receptor beta chains were read from a single sample in a study of CD8 T cells in Susac syndrome. TCRdb called the immunoSEQ multiplex PCR reads again in MiXCR, with one record for every CDR3 protein. This table holds 150,000 to 200,000 distinct CDR3 sequences, just over 90% found once. The sequenced sample was CD4+ T cells from PBMCs. The origin of the receptors is a human donor in good health. CDR3s include the opening cysteine and the closing phenylalanine or tryptophan. The order of the fields is V gene, J gene, D gene, clone size, CDR3 protein, CDR3 DNA. D genes are given only for firm matches. Clone size, where shown, is once, few, many, or a class for clones that have expanded.

>TRBV20-1|TRBJ1-2|TRBD1|-
CSPRQGANGYTF
TGCAGCCCCCGACAGGGGGCGAATGGCTACACCTTC
>TRBV28|TRBJ2-3|-|few
CASSFEGSTDTQYF
TGTGCCAGCAGTTTCGAGGGTAGCACAGATACGCAGTATTTT
>TRBV20-1|TRBJ1-5|-|-
CSAQRGALQPQHF
TGCAGTGCCCAGCGGGGGGCCCTTCAGCCCCAGCATTTT
>TRBV7-9|TRBJ1-6|TRBD1|-
CASAPGQGFSPLHF
TGTGCCAGCGCCCCGGGACAGGGCTTTTCACCCCTCCACTTT
>TRBV12-3/TRBV12-4|TRBJ2-2|TRBD1|-
CASGPGTVNTGELFF
TGTGCCAGCGGCCCCGGGACAGTAAACACCGGGGAGCTGTTTTTT
>TRBV19|TRBJ2-1|-|-
CASSGQGTSSNEQFF
TGTGCCAGTAGTGGCCAAGGGACATCCTCCAATGAGCAGTTCTTC
>TRBV9|TRBJ2-2|-|-
CASSVAGRVKLANTGELFF
TGTGCCAGCAGCGTAGCGGGCAGGGTTAAACTTGCGAACACCGGGGAGCTGTTTTTT
>TRBV24-1|TRBJ2-1|-|-
CATSDHRPLGNEQFF
TGTGCCACCAGTGATCATAGACCCTTGGGAAATGAGCAGTTCTTC
>TRBV30|TRBJ1-5|TRBD1|-
CAWSTGQGPQPQHF
TGTGCCTGGAGTACCGGACAGGGACCTCAGCCCCAGCATTTT
>TRBV7-9|TRBJ2-6|-|-
CASTAGWGANVLTF
TGTGCCAGCACCGCCGGGTGGGGGGCCAACGTCCTGACTTTC
>TRBV2|TRBJ2-7|-|-
CASSDFISSYEQYF
TGTGCCAGCAGTGACTTTATCAGCTCCTACGAGCAGTACTTC
>TRBV7-2|TRBJ2-7|-|-
CASSLGGRLSYEQYF
TGTGCCAGCAGCTTAGGAGGGAGGCTCTCCTACGAGCAGTACTTC
>TRBV6-5|TRBJ2-1|TRBD2|few
CASSSELAESYNEQFF
TGTGCCAGCAGTTCCGAGCTAGCGGAGTCCTACAATGAGCAGTTCTTC
>TRBV12-3/TRBV12-4|TRBJ1-2|TRBD1|few
CASTQGDLGPGYTF
TGTGCCAGCACCCAGGGGGACCTCGGCCCGGGCTACACCTTC
>TRBV12-3/TRBV12-4|TRBJ2-2|-|-
CASRNQEGSTGELFF
TGTGCCAGCAGAAATCAGGAGGGCAGTACCGGGGAGCTGTTTTTT
>TRBV7-2|TRBJ1-2|-|-
CASSPSPGYYTF
TGTGCCAGCAGCCCATCTCCCGGCTACTACACCTTC
>TRBV10-3|TRBJ2-3|TRBD2|once
CAISESLSGSADTQYF
TGTGCCATCAGTGAGTCGCTTAGCGGGAGTGCAGATACGCAGTATTTT
>TRBV30|TRBJ1-1|-|once
CAWLRTVNTEAFF
TGTGCCTGGTTAAGGACAGTGAACACTGAAGCTTTCTTT
>TRBV2|TRBJ1-5|TRBD1|-
CASAGGGNQPQHF
TGTGCCAGTGCAGGGGGGGGCAATCAGCCCCAGCATTTT
>TRBV12-3/TRBV12-4|TRBJ2-2|-|-
CASSPRLGTPGELFF
TGTGCCAGCAGCCCGAGGCTAGGGACCCCCGGGGAGCTGTTTTTT
>TRBV4-3|TRBJ2-2|-|-
CASSQRLGAYGELFF
TGCGCCAGCAGCCAGCGCCTAGGGGCGTACGGGGAGCTGTTTTTT
>TRBV19|TRBJ2-3|TRBD2|-
CASSSLAGAGTDTQYF
TGTGCCAGTAGTTCATTAGCGGGGGCCGGCACAGATACGCAGTATTTT
>TRBV3-1|TRBJ2-1|TRBD2|few
CASSLAGGHNEQFF
TGTGCCAGCAGCCTAGCGGGAGGACACAATGAGCAGTTCTTC
>TRBV11-2|TRBJ2-7|-|-
CASSSHTVDVEQYF
TGTGCCAGCAGCTCTCACACAGTGGATGTCGAGCAGTACTTC
>TRBV7-7|TRBJ2-1|-|few
CASSPQGGDEQFF
TGTGCTAGCAGCCCTCAAGGGGGAGATGAGCAGTTCTTC
>TRBV2|TRBJ2-5|-|-
CAGSLGLSGETQYF
TGTGCCGGATCCCTCGGTCTCTCCGGGGAGACCCAGTACTTC
>TRBV12-3/TRBV12-4|TRBJ2-7|-|-
CASKAGGDSYEQYF
TGTGCCAGCAAAGCGGGTGGGGATTCCTACGAGCAGTACTTC
>TRBV5-1|TRBJ2-7|TRBD1|-
CASSLGDRAGEQYF
TGCGCCAGCAGCTTGGGGGACAGGGCAGGCGAGCAGTACTTC
>TRBV18|TRBJ2-7|TRBD2|-
CASSPGTSGRAADEQYF
TGTGCCAGCTCACCAGGGACTAGCGGGAGGGCCGCGGACGAGCAGTACTTC
>TRBV7-8|TRBJ1-2|-|-
CASSWSTPTRGYTF
TGTGCCAGCAGCTGGTCTACGCCGACCCGGGGCTACACCTTC
>TRBV27|TRBJ2-2|TRBD1|-
CASSLFAGGNTGELFF
TGTGCCAGCAGTTTATTCGCAGGGGGCAACACCGGGGAGCTGTTTTTT
>TRBV6-2/TRBV6-3|TRBJ2-7|TRBD1|-
CASSFPGTGNYEQYF
TGTGCCAGCAGTTTTCCCGGGACAGGGAACTACGAGCAGTACTTC
>TRBV5-1|TRBJ2-7|-|-
CASTWTAGLEQYF
TGCGCCAGCACCTGGACAGCCGGGCTCGAGCAGTACTTC
>TRBV18|TRBJ1-5|-|-
CASSLGQISNQPQHF
TGTGCCAGCTCTCTCGGACAGATCAGCAATCAGCCCCAGCATTTT
>TRBV30|TRBJ2-3|-|-
CAWSVEGGLPDTQYF
TGTGCCTGGAGTGTAGAAGGGGGATTGCCAGATACGCAGTATTTT
>TRBV6-5|TRBJ1-1|TRBD1|-
CASSYGQGGRTEAFF
TGTGCCAGCAGTTACGGACAGGGAGGGAGGACTGAAGCTTTCTTT
>TRBV12-3/TRBV12-4|TRBJ1-6|-|-
CASSRGFDSPLHF
TGTGCCAGCAGTCGGGGGTTTGATTCACCCCTCCACTTT
>TRBV9|TRBJ2-7|-|-
CASSVEVSREQYF
TGTGCCAGCAGCGTAGAAGTTTCTAGGGAGCAGTACTTC
>TRBV4-1|TRBJ1-1|-|once
CASSQVPLAGKAEAFF
TGCGCCAGCAGCCAAGTCCCTTTGGCGGGGAAGGCTGAAGCTTTCTTT
>TRBV19|TRBJ1-3|TRBD1|-
CASSLPGQLVSGNTIYF
TGTGCCAGTAGTCTGCCGGGACAGCTCGTCTCTGGAAACACCATATATTTT
>TRBV5-1|TRBJ2-5|-|-
CASSLTGRTEETQYF
TGCGCCAGCAGCTTGACAGGGCGGACCGAAGAGACCCAGTACTTC
>TRBV5-1|TRBJ2-2|TRBD1|once
CASSLLTGGRELFF
TGCGCCAGCAGCCTCCTGACAGGGGGACGGGAGCTGTTTTTT
>TRBV5-1|TRBJ1-1|TRBD1|once
CASSVAGQGTEAFF
TGCGCCAGCAGTGTGGCGGGACAGGGGACTGAAGCTTTCTTT
>TRBV20-1|TRBJ2-3|-|-
CSAPRDLRTQYF
TGCAGTGCTCCCAGGGATCTCCGAACGCAGTATTTT
>TRBV20-1|TRBJ1-1|-|-
CSANPGWVGNTEAFF
TGCAGTGCTAACCCGGGTTGGGTAGGTAACACTGAAGCTTTCTTT
>TRBV29-1|TRBJ1-1|TRBD1|-
CSVRGWAGGMNTEAFF
TGCAGCGTTAGGGGGTGGGCAGGGGGCATGAACACTGAAGCTTTCTTT
>TRBV29-1|TRBJ2-7|TRBD2|-
CSVASGGVYEQYF
TGCAGCGTTGCTAGCGGGGGGGTCTACGAGCAGTACTTC
>TRBV20-1|TRBJ1-6|-|-
CSARDRRSRASPLHF
TGCAGTGCTAGAGATCGCAGGTCCAGAGCATCACCCCTCCACTTT
>TRBV28|TRBJ2-7|TRBD2|-
CASSFGGGTSGRNEQYF
TGTGCCAGCAGTTTTGGAGGTGGGACTAGCGGGAGGAACGAGCAGTACTTC
>TRBV10-2|TRBJ2-1|TRBD2|-
CASSSLAGSHEQFF
TGCGCCAGCAGTTCCCTAGCGGGATCGCATGAGCAGTTCTTC
>TRBV9|TRBJ2-1|TRBD1|-
CASSARTGDNEQFF
TGTGCCAGCAGCGCCCGGACAGGGGATAATGAGCAGTTCTTC
>TRBV3-1|TRBJ1-6|-|-
CASSQTGQNSPLHF
TGTGCCAGCAGCCAAACAGGGCAAAATTCACCCCTCCACTTT
>TRBV20-1|TRBJ2-5|TRBD2|once
CSAGSGRWGETQYF
TGCAGTGCGGGGAGCGGGAGGTGGGGAGAGACCCAGTACTTC
>TRBV9|TRBJ2-3|-|-
CASSVSPSPATDTQYF
TGTGCCAGCAGCGTATCCCCCTCCCCGGCGACAGATACGCAGTATTTT
>TRBV4-3|TRBJ1-5|-|-
CASSAEVNQPQHF
TGCGCCAGCAGCGCGGAGGTTAATCAGCCCCAGCATTTT
>TRBV20-1|TRBJ2-5|-|-
CSARSDTPQYF
TGCAGTGCTAGGAGCGACACCCCCCAGTACTTC
>TRBV20-1|TRBJ2-3|TRBD2|-
CSARALAGPTDTQYF
TGCAGTGCTAGAGCACTAGCGGGTCCCACAGATACGCAGTATTTT
>TRBV2|TRBJ2-1|-|-
CASTDLTGGGGNEQFF
TGTGCCAGCACTGACCTAACAGGGGGCGGGGGGAATGAGCAGTTCTTC
>TRBV5-1|TRBJ1-1|TRBD1|-
CASSPQGARITEAFF
TGCGCCAGCAGCCCACAGGGGGCGCGGATCACTGAAGCTTTCTTT
>TRBV7-9|TRBJ1-2|TRBD1|-
CASSSLSGQNYGYTF
TGTGCCAGCAGCTCACTCTCGGGACAGAACTATGGCTACACCTTC